This T cell receptor (beta chain) was documented in a study of graft-versus-host responses after intestinal transplantation. Points on this clone: Its antigen is unknown.

This CDR3 has 13 amino acids. With 3 bases clipped from V and 8 bases from J, the junction kept 3 bases outside the gene matches. In germline, CDR1 is PRHDT, CDR2 FYEKMQ (reference sequence). Clones were sequenced by immunoSEQ multiplex PCR, and TCRdb holds only the in-frame ones, with some missing. The sample carries about 90,000 clones, around 83% recorded once. Sequenced here: unstimulated CD4+ T cells sorted from spleen or lymph node cells, sampled before intestinal transplant. The chain uses TRBV13 and TRBJ2-2; 7 bases are a match to TRBD2. The origin of this receptor is a human donor who received an intestinal transplant. The CDR3 DNA is TGTGCCAGCAGCTTGCTAGCGGTAGGGGAGCTGTTTTTT. Protein product: CASSLLAVGELFF.